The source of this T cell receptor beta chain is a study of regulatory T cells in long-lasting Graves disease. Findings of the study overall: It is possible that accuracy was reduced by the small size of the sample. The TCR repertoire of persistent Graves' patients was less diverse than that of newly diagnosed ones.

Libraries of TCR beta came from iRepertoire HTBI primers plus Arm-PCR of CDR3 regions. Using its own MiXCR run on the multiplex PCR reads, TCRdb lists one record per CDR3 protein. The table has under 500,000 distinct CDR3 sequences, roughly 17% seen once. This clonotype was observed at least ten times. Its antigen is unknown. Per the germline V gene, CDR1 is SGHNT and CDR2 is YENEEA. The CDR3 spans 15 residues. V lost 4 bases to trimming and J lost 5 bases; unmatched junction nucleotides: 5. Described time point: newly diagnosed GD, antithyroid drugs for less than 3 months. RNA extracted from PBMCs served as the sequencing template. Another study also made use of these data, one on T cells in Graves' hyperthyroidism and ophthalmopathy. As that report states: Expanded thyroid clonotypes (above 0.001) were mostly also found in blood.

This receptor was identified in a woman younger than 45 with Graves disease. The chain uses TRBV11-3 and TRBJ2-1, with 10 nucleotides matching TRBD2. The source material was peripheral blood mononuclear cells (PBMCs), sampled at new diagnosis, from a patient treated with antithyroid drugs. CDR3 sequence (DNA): TGTGCCAGCAGCTCTCTTCTAGCGGGGGACAATGAGCAGTTCTTC. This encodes CASSSLLAGDNEQFF.